Below, 24 T cell receptor beta chains from the same sample are listed, as sequenced in a study of technical replicates of blood from a handful of donors. Libraries were prepared by immunoSEQ multiplex PCR; TCRdb keeps only in-frame clonotypes and omits some of them. The data contain fewer than 70,000 clones, 70% to 90% of them seen just once; the ten biggest clones take up 5.6%. The source material was PBMCs. The receptors here all came from a human donor in good health. Some clones in this sample may be carry-over from other donors' samples.

The rearrangement links TRBV5-6 to TRBJ1-1; TRBD1 is a possible D gene (5 bases). The CDR3 runs to 13 residues. V gave up 2 bases and J gave up 1 base, with 6 bases separating them. Germline V gene lookup returns CDR1 SGHDT and CDR2 YYEEEE. CDR3: CASSFGQNTEAFF. The CDR3 DNA is TGTGCCAGCAGCTTCGGACAGAACACTGAAGCTTTCTTT.

This chain connects TRBV7-9 to TRBJ1-3; tentative D call: TRBD1 (5 bases). This CDR3 comprises 14 residues. Trimming took 8 bases from V and 0 from J, leaving 11 bases between them. The germline V gene has CDR1 SEHNR and CDR2 FQNEAQ (reference sequence). The CDR3 sequence is CASPQARSGNTIYF. In DNA, the CDR3 is TGTGCCAGCCCACAGGCCCGCTCTGGAAACACCATATATTTT.

V gene TRBV10-3 combines with J gene TRBJ2-1; D not resolved. The germline V gene has CDR1 ENHRY and CDR2 SYGVKD. CDR3 length: 11 residues. Trimming removed 3 bases from V and 9 bases from J, with 6 bases in between. The CDR3 nucleotides are TGTGCCATCAGTGATGTGCGTGAGCAGTTCTTC. Translation: CAISDVREQFF.

This clone was picked up one time. The V call is TRBV11-3, the J call TRBJ1-1, with D unresolved. The CDR3 loop spans 14 amino acids. Trimming stripped 6 bases from V and 0 bases from J, with 11 bases between. Germline CDR1 reads SGHNT; CDR2 reads YENEEA. The CDR3 coding sequence is TGTGCCAGCAGTCTAACGGGTTTGAACACTGAAGCTTTCTTT. Residues: CASSLTGLNTEAFF.

The CDR3 DNA follows: TGCAGCGCCCGGACAGGCCGTAGTGAACTGTTTTTT. This gives the protein CSARTGRSELFF. This sequence joins TRBV29-1 and TRBJ1-4; 7 bases fit TRBD1. The CDR3 loop spans 12 amino acids. Germline V gene sequence: CDR1 SQVTM, CDR2 ANQGSEA. Trimming cost V 7 bases and J 12 bases; bases outside gene matches: 11. Based on the CDR3 plus reference TRBV29-1 and TRBJ1-4, the full variable domain is SAVISQKPSRDICQRGTSLTIQCQVDSQVTMMFWYRQQPGQSLTLIATANQGSEATYESGFVIDKFPISRPNLTFSTLTVSNMSPEDSSIYLCSARTGRSELFFGSGTQLSVL.

The gene calls are TRBV29-1 and TRBJ2-5; D is perhaps TRBD2 (5 bases). The V gene lost 7 bases and the J gene lost 1 base, with 10 bases spanning the gap. The CDR3 is 12 residues long. CDR1 and CDR2 from the germline V gene are SQVTM and ANQGSEA. The CDR3 loop is CSALVRQETQYF. The CDR3 DNA reads TGCAGCGCACTAGTCCGCCAAGAGACCCAGTACTTC.

The CDR3 DNA sequence: TGTGCCAGCAGCCAAGGGCTTGGGCCAAGCACCTCCTACAATGAGCAGTTCTTC. Amino acids: CASSQGLGPSTSYNEQFF. V gene TRBV4-2 combines with J gene TRBJ2-1; D is undetermined. CDR1 and CDR2 from the germline V gene are LGHNA and YNFKEQ. This CDR3 spans 18 amino acids. The V end lost 1 base, the J end lost 0 bases, and 16 bases lay between the germline ends.

V usage is TRBV7-9 and J usage is TRBJ1-1; TRBD1 is a possible D gene (5 bases). The CDR3 sequence is 13 residues long. V was pared by 5 bases and J by 6 bases, with 13 bases between. The germline gives CDR1 SEHNR, CDR2 FQNEAQ (reference sequence). The CDR3: CASSPAGGAEAFF. The CDR3 DNA reads as TGTGCCAGCAGCCCGGCGGGGGGGGCTGAAGCTTTCTTT.

The rearrangement uses TRBV5-1 and TRBJ2-2, with TRBD1 identical over 7 bases. Germline assignment: CDR1 SGHRS and CDR2 YFSETQ. The V and J ends lost 3 bases and 3 bases, in that order; junction bases with no gene match: 5. The CDR3 runs to 15 residues. In DNA form, the CDR3 reads TGCGCCAGCAGCTCTGGACAGGTAGACACCGGGGAGCTGTTTTTT. This sequence encodes CASSSGQVDTGELFF.

The chain recombines TRBV29-1 with TRBJ1-2; maybe TRBD1 (6 bases). The V end lost 8 bases, the J end lost 4 bases, and 17 bases lay between the germline ends. This CDR3 spans 13 amino acids. Looked up from germline, CDR1 is SQVTM and CDR2 is ANQGSEA. CDR3: CSTVGGLGYGYTF. CDR3 sequence (DNA): TGCAGCACCGTCGGGGGGCTCGGCTATGGCTACACCTTC.

The count of this clone is one. This chain links TRBV18 with TRBJ1-3; possibly TRBD1 for D (6 bases). Trimming pared 5 bases from V and 2 bases from J, leaving 16 bases between. The CDR3 totals 16 residues. Germline V gene sequence: CDR1 KGHSH, CDR2 LQKENI. The CDR3 DNA reads TGTGCCAGCTCAGTGAACAGGGCAAGGACTGGAAACACCATATATTTT. It codes for CASSVNRARTGNTIYF.

CDR3 sequence: CASTIYRDANTEAFF. DNA for the CDR3: TGTGCCAGCACTATTTACAGGGACGCAAACACTGAAGCTTTCTTT. The J gene is TRBJ1-1, the V gene TRBV6-5; a possible D gene is TRBD1 (6 bases). This CDR3 contains 15 residues. V was clipped by 7 bases and J by 2 bases, with 17 bases between them. In germline, CDR1 is MNHEY, CDR2 SVGAGI.

The V and J genes are TRBV9 and TRBJ2-1, with 11 bases that match TRBD2. CDR3 length: 13 amino acids. V shed 1 base and J 15 bases; nucleotides not matched to a gene: 6. Germline CDR1 reads SGDLS; CDR2 reads YYNGEE. CDR3 residues: CASSVSPLAGGFF. The CDR3 DNA follows: TGTGCCAGCAGCGTAAGTCCCCTAGCGGGGGGGTTCTTC. Full variable domain (rest looked up from reference TRBV9 and TRBJ2-1): DSGVTQTPKHLITATGQRVTLRCSPRSGDLSVYWYQQSLDQGLQFLIQYYNGEERAKGNILERFSAQQFPDLHSELNLSSLELGDSALYFCASSVSPLAGGFFGPGTRLTVL.

The V gene is TRBV6-6, the J gene TRBJ2-7, with a weak D call TRBD2 (6 bases). Trimming stripped 7 bases from V and 6 bases from J, with 19 bases between. The CDR3 runs 14 residues. The V gene's germline CDR1 is MNHNY and CDR2 SVGAGI (reference sequence). CDR3 bases: TGTGCCAGCAAATCGGCGGGGAGCCCTGGCGAGCAGTACTTC. It yields the protein CASKSAGSPGEQYF.

The sample holds one count of this clone. The chain links TRBV18 to TRBJ2-5; D uncertain. The CDR3 consists of 14 residues. Germline lookup yields CDR1 KGHSH and CDR2 LQKENI. Between the trimmed V and J ends, which lost 2 bases and 1 base, there was a span of 8 bases. Written as DNA, the CDR3 is TGTGCCAGCTCACCAGGGTACAGCCAAGAGACCCAGTACTTC. Translating gives CASSPGYSQETQYF.

The chain links TRBV5-4 to TRBJ2-7; possible D gene TRBD1, 6 bases. The germline gives CDR1 SGHNT, CDR2 YYREEE (reference sequence). Trimming took off 3 bases at V and 0 bases at J, with 10 bases between the two ends. This CDR3 has 14 residues. The CDR3 DNA follows: TGTGCCAGCAGCTCAACAGGGTACTCCTACGAGCAGTACTTC. Translation: CASSSTGYSYEQYF.

The chain links TRBV30 to TRBJ1-2; 7 nucleotides agree with TRBD1. Trimming took 2 bases from V and 3 from J; bases not matched to a gene: 3. The CDR3 totals 13 residues. CDR1 is GTSNPN, CDR2 SVGIG, per germline (reference sequence). CDR3 coding DNA: TGTGCCTGGAGTATAGGGGGCGACTATGGCTACACCTTC. Protein: CAWSIGGDYGYTF.

The rearrangement joins TRBV28 to TRBJ2-7; D might be TRBD1 (6 bases). Germline V gives CDR1 MDHEN, CDR2 SYDVKM. The CDR3 extends over 12 amino acids. V gave up 6 bases and J gave up 3 bases, with 9 bases separating them. The CDR3 DNA is TGTGCCAGCAGCTACAGGGACTACGAGCAGTACTTC. It yields the protein CASSYRDYEQYF.

The CDR3 DNA reads TGCGCCAGCAGCGCCGGACTAGCGGCCGGGGAGCTGTTTTTT. This sequence encodes CASSAGLAAGELFF. This rearrangement joins TRBV5-1 to TRBJ2-2, with 10 bases matching TRBD2. Trimming took 4 bases from V and 6 from J; bases not matched to a gene: 3. Germline CDR1 is SGHRS and CDR2 is YFSETQ. This CDR3 has 14 amino acids. Supplemented by reference TRBV5-1 and TRBJ2-2, the full variable domain reads KAGVTQTPRYLIKTRGQQVTLSCSPISGHRSVSWYQQTPGQGLQFLFEYFSETQRNKGNFPGRFSGRQFSNSRSEMNVSTLELGDSALYLCASSAGLAAGELFFGEGSRLTVL.

The chain employs TRBV2 and TRBJ2-7; the D gene is possibly TRBD2 (5 bases). The CDR3 is 13 residues long. Germline V gives CDR1 SNHLY, CDR2 FYNNEI. V lost 4 bases and J lost 7, with 14 bases in between. CDR3 DNA: TGTGCCAGCAGTGCAGAGGGAATGGGTGAGCAGTACTTC. It yields the protein CASSAEGMGEQYF.

This clone was recorded a few times. This chain links TRBV2 with TRBJ1-3; TRBD1 matches 9 bases. Germline CDR1 SNHLY, CDR2 FYNNEI. The CDR3 covers 14 residues. V dropped 5 bases and J dropped 3; count of bases not matched to a gene: 2. The CDR3: CASSTGGYGNTIYF. The CDR3 nucleotides read TGTGCCAGCAGTACAGGGGGCTATGGAAACACCATATATTTT.

The sample holds one count of this clone. The chain links TRBV15 to TRBJ2-7, with D hard to call. This CDR3 comprises 12 residues. With 0 bases removed from V and 7 bases from J, the gap between germline ends came to 7 bases. Germline lookup yields CDR1 LNHNV and CDR2 YYDKDF (reference sequence). DNA of the CDR3: TGTGCCACCAGCAGAGATCCCGAGGAGCAGTACTTC. Amino acid sequence: CATSRDPEEQYF.

This chain uses TRBV19 with TRBJ1-1; D may be TRBD1 (6 bases). Trimming removed 9 bases from V and 2 bases from J, with 19 bases in between. CDR1 LNHDA and CDR2 SQIVND come from the germline V gene (reference sequence). The CDR3 totals 15 residues. CDR3 nucleotide sequence: TGTGCCAGCTTCAGATTTACAGGGTCCAACACTGAAGCTTTCTTT. It is translated as CASFRFTGSNTEAFF.

In the case of this clone: Different DNA sequences within this sample yield the same CDR3. Written as DNA, the CDR3 is TGCGCCAGCAGCTTGAAAAAGACAGGGGGAAACACCGGGGAGCTGTTTTTT. It yields the protein CASSLKKTGGNTGELFF. This chain uses TRBV5-1 with TRBJ2-2; 9 nucleotides line up with TRBD1. CDR3 length: 17 amino acids. The germline CDR1 and CDR2 sequences are SGHRS and YFSETQ. V lost 1 base and J lost 2; bases outside the gene matches: 6.